The rows below give T cell receptor beta chains drawn from one sample of a study of T cells after yellow fever vaccination. TCRdb reanalysed the 5' RACE reads using MiXCR and keeps one entry per CDR3 protein. The sample comprises a few hundred thousand distinct CDR3 sequences, approximately 10% of which are singletons, and 3% to 3.5% rests with the top ten. The specimen comprised CD4+ T cells sorted from PBMCs, sampled 5 days after the yellow fever booster vaccination. Every receptor here comes from a man aged 18-30 years who received the YFV17D yellow fever vaccine. Each CDR3 is given with its conserved first and last residue. The D gene is left open where the match is weak. Clone size is shown for a subset of rows, as once, few, many or a class of expanded clone.

TRBV4-1,many,TRBJ2-1,NA,CASSQDIDRSSYNEQFF,TGCGCCAGCAGCCAAGATATAGACCGGAGCTCCTACAATGAGCAGTTCTTC
TRBV3-1,NA,TRBJ1-1,NA,CASSQASMNTEAFF,TGTGCCAGCAGCCAAGCTTCTATGAACACTGAAGCTTTCTTT
TRBV3-1,NA,TRBJ2-5,NA,CASSQRAAGLETQYF,TGTGCCAGCAGCCAGCGGGCGGCCGGGTTAGAGACCCAGTACTTC
TRBV7-6,many,TRBJ1-6,TRBD1,CASSLSGQGRSYNSPLHF,TGTGCCAGCAGCTTATCGGGACAGGGGAGATCCTATAATTCACCCCTCCACTTT
TRBV6-5,NA,TRBJ1-2,TRBD1,CASSYGAQGAIGYTF,TGTGCCAGCAGTTACGGAGCACAGGGGGCAATTGGCTACACCTTC
TRBV20-1,NA,TRBJ2-4,NA,CSARNWGATKNIQYF,TGCAGTGCCCGAAACTGGGGGGCTACCAAAAACATTCAGTACTTC
TRBV5-1,few,TRBJ2-1,TRBD1,CASSPGQVIYEQFF,TGCGCCAGCAGCCCGGGACAGGTGATATATGAGCAGTTCTTC
TRBV7-2,many,TRBJ2-1,NA,CASSFSPRGHEQFF,TGTGCCAGCAGCTTCTCCCCACGCGGTCATGAGCAGTTCTTC
TRBV19,NA,TRBJ1-1,NA,CASSEYRARNTEAFF,TGTGCCAGTAGTGAATACAGGGCCCGGAACACTGAAGCTTTCTTT
TRBV7-8,few,TRBJ1-1,NA,CASSFDARNTEAFF,TGTGCCAGCAGCTTTGATGCCAGGAACACTGAAGCTTTCTTT
TRBV11-2,NA,TRBJ2-5,NA,CASSLSAFMTQYF,TGTGCCAGCAGCTTATCCGCTTTCATGACCCAGTACTTC
TRBV7-2,NA,TRBJ1-5,NA,CASSLGEGQPQHF,TGTGCCAGCAGCTTAGGGGAGGGCCAGCCCCAGCATTTT
TRBV10-2,few,TRBJ2-2,NA,CASSVGRGGTGELFF,TGCGCCAGCAGTGTGGGGCGGGGTGGCACCGGGGAGCTGTTTTTT
TRBV11-2,few,TRBJ1-2,NA,CASSSREGSYGYTF,TGTGCCAGCAGCTCCCGGGAGGGAAGCTATGGCTACACCTTC
TRBV7-2,many,TRBJ1-1,NA,CASSLDISGQGERAFF,TGTGCCAGCAGCTTAGACATCTCGGGACAAGGCGAGCGAGCTTTCTTT
TRBV4-3,many,TRBJ2-3,NA,CASSRLQESTDTQYF,TGCGCCAGCAGCCGCCTACAGGAAAGCACAGATACGCAGTATTTT
TRBV7-2,NA,TRBJ2-5,NA,CASSLGGRVEETQYF,TGTGCCAGCAGCTTGGGGGGGCGGGTCGAAGAGACCCAGTACTTC
TRBV6-2/TRBV6-3,NA,TRBJ2-3,NA,CASRRTGTTQYF,TGTGCCAGCAGACGTACAGGGACTACGCAGTATTTT
TRBV20-1,few,TRBJ1-6,NA,CSARTGGALNSPLHF,TGCAGTGCTAGGACCGGGGGCGCATTAAATTCACCCCTCCACTTT
TRBV29-1,many,TRBJ1-5,NA,CSVSEGGWGQPQHF,TGCAGCGTCTCCGAGGGGGGGTGGGGTCAGCCCCAGCATTTT
TRBV7-9,few,TRBJ1-2,NA,CASSLDVRDYGYTF,TGTGCCAGCAGCTTAGATGTCCGAGACTATGGCTACACCTTC
TRBV2,many,TRBJ2-7,NA,CASRIPLGEQYF,TGTGCCAGCAGGATCCCATTAGGCGAGCAGTACTTC
TRBV23-1,many,TRBJ2-5,NA,CASSQSGLRMDRGRETQYF,TGCGCCAGCAGTCAATCGGGTCTTCGTATGGACAGAGGTCGGGAGACCCAGTACTTC
TRBV12-3/TRBV12-4,NA,TRBJ2-3,NA,CASGNTDTQYF,TGTGCCAGCGGAAACACAGATACGCAGTATTTT
TRBV18,NA,TRBJ2-3,TRBD2,CASSQGLAVPHDTQYF,TGTGCCAGCTCACAGGGGCTAGCGGTTCCCCACGATACGCAGTATTTT
TRBV5-1,few,TRBJ1-1,NA,CASSLVMANTEAFF,TGCGCCAGCAGCTTGGTAATGGCAAACACTGAAGCTTTCTTT
TRBV29-1,NA,TRBJ1-5,NA,CSVESGNQPQHF,TGCAGCGTTGAATCGGGCAATCAGCCCCAGCATTTT
TRBV6-2/TRBV6-3,NA,TRBJ2-3,TRBD1,CASSSPSDRGSGRNTQYF,TGTGCCAGCAGCTCCCCCTCGGACAGGGGATCGGGGAGAAATACGCAGTATTTT
TRBV10-3,few,TRBJ1-5,NA,CAISDPGGNQPQHF,TGTGCCATCAGTGACCCGGGGGGTAATCAGCCCCAGCATTTT
TRBV29-1,few,TRBJ1-2,TRBD1,CSVAGTGGDYGYTF,TGCAGCGTGGCCGGGACAGGGGGTGACTATGGCTACACCTTC
TRBV12-3/TRBV12-4,once,TRBJ2-3,TRBD1,CASRGGTGGLSTQYF,TGTGCCAGCAGGGGGGGGACAGGGGGATTGAGTACGCAGTATTTT
TRBV9,few,TRBJ2-1,NA,CASSLAPGVTEQFF,TGTGCCAGCAGCTTAGCCCCAGGGGTGACTGAGCAGTTCTTC
TRBV24-1,NA,TRBJ1-3,TRBD1,CADGTVSGNTIYF,TGTGCCGACGGGACAGTCTCTGGAAACACCATATATTTT